These 25 T cell receptor beta chains share one sample of origin, sequenced in a study of blood T cell repertoires in COVID-19. This table comes from immunoSEQ multiplex PCR, and its TCRdb copy is limited to in-frame clones, with some not included. The sample gives almost 200,000 clones, 89% of which show up once; roughly 8.1% is in the top ten. The sequencing sample was made of PBMCs or T cells enriched from blood (not recorded which). These receptors were taken from a woman between 18 and 30 years old who had recovered from COVID-19.

The J gene is TRBJ2-7, the V gene TRBV6-5, with D tentatively TRBD1 (5 bases). The length of the CDR3 is 14 residues. Trimming took 10 bases from V and 4 from J, leaving 20 bases between them. Per the germline V gene, CDR1 is MNHEY and CDR2 is SVGAGI. DNA of the CDR3: TGTGCCATACAGGCCGCCAGGGCGGTGTACGAGCAGTACTTC. Protein sequence: CAIQAARAVYEQYF.

This clone was detected only once. The chain links TRBV13 to TRBJ2-2; possibly TRBD2 for D (5 bases). Trimming cost V 5 bases and J 5 bases, with 15 bases left between them. The germline V gene encodes CDR1 PRHDT and CDR2 FYEKMQ (reference sequence). This CDR3 contains 15 residues. The CDR3 DNA follows: TGTGCCAGCAGCCCCCTCGGGATTTCTACCGGGGAGCTGTTTTTT. Encoded protein: CASSPLGISTGELFF.

This sequence joins TRBV10-2 and TRBJ2-7, with 7 bases aligning to TRBD1. Germline V gene data show CDR1 as WSHSY and CDR2 as SAAADI. The trim removed 0 bases at V and 1 base at J, leaving 15 bases unmatched. The CDR3 has 19 residues. As DNA, the CDR3 is TGCGCCAGCAGTGAGTCACAATATAAGACAGGGAGAAGTTCCTACGAGCAGTACTTC. Translation: CASSESQYKTGRSSYEQYF.

This clone was picked up a small number of times. The gene calls are TRBV19 and TRBJ1-5, with TRBD1 matching over 10 bases. This CDR3 is 16 amino acids long. Germline assignment: CDR1 LNHDA and CDR2 SQIVND (reference sequence). With 5 bases clipped from V and 2 bases from J, the junction kept 6 bases outside the gene matches. CDR3 amino acids: CASSVSGTGGNQPQHF. Written as DNA, the CDR3 is TGTGCCAGTAGTGTCTCCGGGACAGGGGGCAATCAGCCCCAGCATTTT.

The CDR3 is CASSMGQGREKLFF. The DNA for the CDR3 is TGTGCCAGTAGTATGGGACAGGGGCGTGAAAAACTGTTTTTT. This chain connects TRBV19 to TRBJ1-4; 10 bases match TRBD1. V dropped 3 bases and J dropped 7; count of bases not matched to a gene: 2. In germline, CDR1 is LNHDA, CDR2 SQIVND (reference sequence). The CDR3 is made up of 14 amino acids.

The chain carries TRBV19 and TRBJ2-5, with 11 bases identical to TRBD1. J lost 4 bases, V lost 5 bases, and 6 bases had no gene match. CDR1 and CDR2 from the germline V gene are LNHDA and SQIVND (reference sequence). CDR3 length: 15 amino acids. The CDR3 region is CASSGTGGFTETQYF. DNA for the CDR3: TGTGCCAGTAGTGGGACAGGGGGTTTCACAGAGACCCAGTACTTC. The full variable domain, in which reference TRBV19 and TRBJ2-5 provide the parts outside the CDR3, is DGGITQSPKYLFRKEGQNVTLSCEQNLNHDAMYWYRQDPGQGLRLIYYSQIVNDFQKGDIAEGYSVSREKKESFPLTVTSAQKNPTAFYLCASSGTGGFTETQYFGPGTRLLVL.

The chain recombines TRBV12-3 or TRBV12-4 with TRBJ2-7, with 8 bases matching TRBD1. This CDR3 contains 12 residues. V lost 3 bases, J lost 6 bases, and 1 base stayed unmatched. CDR3 sequence (DNA): TGTGCCAGCAGTTTCGACAGGGGCGAGCAGTACTTC. Its translation is CASSFDRGEQYF.

CDR3: CASSDTPGRTDTQYF. CDR3 bases: TGTGCCAGCAGCGACACCCCAGGGCGCACAGATACGCAGTATTTT. The chain uses TRBV7-3 and TRBJ2-3; perhaps TRBD1 as D (5 bases). The CDR3 length is 15 residues. V was cut by 5 bases and J by 1 base, with 13 bases left in between. In germline, CDR1 is SGHTA, CDR2 FQGTGA.

This chain joins TRBV10-3 and TRBJ1-2; D might be TRBD1 (6 bases). CDR3 size: 14 residues. Per the germline V gene, CDR1 is ENHRY and CDR2 is SYGVKD. V lost 7 bases, J lost 4 bases, and 16 bases lay in between. The CDR3 spells CAITQQGPSYGYTF. DNA of the CDR3: TGTGCCATCACTCAACAGGGACCGAGCTATGGCTACACCTTC.

The chain uses TRBV19 and TRBJ1-2; perhaps TRBD1 as D (5 bases). Germline CDR1 and CDR2: LNHDA and SQIVND (reference sequence). The CDR3 consists of 14 residues. V was clipped by 6 bases and J by 8 bases, with 19 bases between them. The chain's CDR3 is CASSQRGQGRGYTF. DNA of the CDR3: TGTGCCAGTAGCCAGAGAGGCCAGGGCAGGGGCTACACCTTC.

The rearrangement links TRBV28 to TRBJ2-7, with 9 bases aligning to TRBD1. Per the germline V gene, CDR1 is MDHEN and CDR2 is SYDVKM. There are 15 residues in the CDR3. CDR3: CASHPGQGNIYEQYF. The CDR3 region has the DNA TGTGCATCACACCCGGGACAGGGAAATATCTACGAGCAGTACTTC. Based on the CDR3 plus reference TRBV28 and TRBJ2-7, the full variable domain is DVKVTQSSRYLVKRTGEKVFLECVQDMDHENMFWYRQDPGLGLRLIYFSYDVKMKEKGDIPEGYSVSREKKERFSLILESASTNQTSMYLCASHPGQGNIYEQYFGPGTRLTVT.

V usage is TRBV5-6 and J usage is TRBJ1-5; D not certain. Trimming removed 3 bases at V and 1 base at J, with 11 bases between. Germline values: CDR1 SGHDT, CDR2 YYEEEE. The CDR3 sequence is 15 residues long. The CDR3 here is CASSSSRWSNQPQHF. The CDR3 coding sequence is TGTGCCAGCAGCTCCTCCAGGTGGAGCAATCAGCCCCAGCATTTT.

This chain connects TRBV4-1 to TRBJ2-2; possible D gene TRBD1, 5 bases. V lost 4 bases and J 4 bases, leaving 7 bases between the germline ends. CDR3 length equals 13 residues. Germline loops: CDR1 MGHRA, CDR2 YSYEKL. CDR3 residues: CASSPRVTGELFF. CDR3 nucleotides: TGCGCCAGCAGCCCCAGGGTCACCGGGGAGCTGTTTTTT.

This chain connects TRBV6-5 to TRBJ1-1, with 7 positions matching TRBD1. V trimming: 6 bases; J trimming: 1 base; junction bases outside the gene matches: 5. The CDR3 totals 14 residues. Germline V gene sequence: CDR1 MNHEY, CDR2 SVGAGI. CDR3 protein: CASRRGRGNTEAFF. In DNA form, the CDR3 reads TGTGCCAGCAGAAGGGGGCGAGGGAACACTGAAGCTTTCTTT.

The CDR3 nucleotides are TGTGCCAGCAGTTTGGGGAGGTCCCCCTACGAGCAGTACTTC. Amino acids: CASSLGRSPYEQYF. The chain is built from TRBV6-5 and TRBJ2-7; TRBD2 might be the D (6 bases). Germline-derived CDR1 and CDR2 are MNHEY and SVGAGI. This CDR3 is built from 14 residues. V lost 4 bases to trimming and J lost 2 bases, with 12 bases between them.

This clone was observed a few times. This chain joins TRBV19 and TRBJ1-1, with no clear D. This CDR3 is built from 15 residues. Per germline, CDR1 LNHDA and CDR2 SQIVND (reference sequence). Trimming removed 5 bases at V and 1 base at J, with 14 bases between. The DNA of the CDR3 is TGTGCCAGTAGTCAATACAGTTCAAGGAACACTGAAGCTTTCTTT. It yields the protein CASSQYSSRNTEAFF.

J is TRBJ1-2 and V is TRBV6-5; 7 bases fit TRBD1. The CDR3 has 13 amino acids. Germline CDR1 and CDR2: MNHEY and SVGAGI. The V segment lost 7 bases and the J segment 8 bases; nucleotides outside the gene matches: 10. The CDR3 bases are TGTGCCAGCAACCTCCGGGACAGTGGCGGCTACACCTTC. Protein: CASNLRDSGGYTF.

J is TRBJ2-5 and V is TRBV28; 7 bases line up with TRBD2. CDR1 MDHEN and CDR2 SYDVKM come from the germline V gene. The ends lost 1 base at V and 4 bases at J; junction bases unmatched: 9. The CDR3 totals 16 residues. The CDR3 nucleotides are TGTGCCAGCAGTTTATTGGGGTCCAGGGAGGGAGAGACCCAGTACTTC. This codes for CASSLLGSREGETQYF.

The chain uses TRBV6-5 and TRBJ1-1, with D tentatively TRBD1 (6 bases). Germline V lookup: CDR1 MNHEY, CDR2 SVGAGI. The CDR3 runs to 13 residues. V shed 2 bases and J shed 6 bases, with 10 bases lying between them. The CDR3 sequence: CASSYGTTAEAFF. The DNA for the CDR3 is TGTGCCAGCAGTTACGGGACAACCGCTGAAGCTTTCTTT.

This chain joins TRBV7-9 and TRBJ2-3; tentatively, D is TRBD1 (6 bases). Germline CDR1 and CDR2: SEHNR and FQNEAQ (reference sequence). This CDR3 has 15 amino acids. The V end was cut by 5 bases, the J end by 0 bases, with 12 bases between. The CDR3 loop reads CASSPTGLSTDTQYF. The DNA for the CDR3 is TGTGCCAGCAGCCCGACAGGCTTGAGCACAGATACGCAGTATTTT. Drawing the rest from reference TRBV7-9 and TRBJ2-3, the complete variable domain is DTGVSQNPRHKITKRGQNVTFRCDPISEHNRLYWYRQTLGQGPEFLTYFQNEAQLEKSRLLSDRFSAERPKGSFSTLEIQRTEQGDSAMYLCASSPTGLSTDTQYFGPGTRLTVL.

V and J are TRBV3-1 (or the pseudogene TRBV3-2) and TRBJ2-3; unclear D gene. V gave up 0 bases and J gave up 8 bases, with 9 bases separating them. The CDR3 sequence is 13 residues long. From germline, CDR1 is LGHDT and CDR2 YNNKEL (reference sequence). The CDR3 region is CASSQDGGGTQYF. The CDR3 nucleotides are TGTGCCAGCAGCCAAGATGGTGGCGGTACGCAGTATTTT.

A few counts support this clone. The chain couples TRBV29-1 to TRBJ1-5; TRBD1 is a possible D gene (6 bases). The V gene lost 4 bases and the J gene lost 4 bases, with 11 bases spanning the gap. This CDR3 is built from 13 residues. Germline CDR1 SQVTM, CDR2 ANQGSEA. CDR3 sequence reads: CSVVGQGNQPQHF. In DNA, the CDR3 is TGCAGCGTTGTGGGGCAGGGGAATCAGCCCCAGCATTTT.

In nucleotides, the CDR3 is TGTGCTAGTGGTTCGGACAGCTATAACTATGGCTACACCTTC. This translates into CASGSDSYNYGYTF. This sequence joins TRBV12-5 and TRBJ1-2, with D maybe TRBD1 (6 bases). Trimming removed 4 bases at V and 1 base at J, with 10 bases between. CDR1 and CDR2 from the germline V gene are LGHNT and FRNRAP. The CDR3 is 14 residues long. The variable domain in full, completed from reference TRBV12-5 and TRBJ1-2, reads DARVTQTPRHKVTEMGQEVTMRCQPILGHNTVFWYRQTMMQGLELLAYFRNRAPLDDSGMPKDRFSAEMPDATLATLKIQPSEPRDSAVYFCASGSDSYNYGYTFGSGTRLTVV.

The chain carries TRBV2 and TRBJ1-2, with D hard to call. Germline V CDR1 and CDR2: SNHLY, FYNNEI. The CDR3 covers 13 residues. V was pared by 11 bases and J by 3 bases, with 16 bases between. CDR3 region: CAYHLSGDYGYTF. The CDR3 nucleotides are TGTGCCTACCACTTGTCCGGGGACTATGGCTACACCTTC.

J is TRBJ1-2 and V is TRBV5-1; TRBD1 matches 8 bases. With 4 bases clipped from V and 4 bases from J, the junction kept 6 bases outside the gene matches. Germline V CDR1 and CDR2: SGHRS, YFSETQ. The CDR3 length is 14 residues. Here the CDR3 DNA reads TGCGCCAGCAGCGCGGACAGGGTGGCCTATGGCTACACCTTC. Its translation: CASSADRVAYGYTF.